This TCR beta chain was retrieved from a study of control samples from healthy donors and cancer patients (dated by TCRdb to the early 2020s). The library relied on the immunoSEQ multiplex PCR assay. TCRdb limited this immuneACCESS table to in-frame rearrangements with V and J called. A share of clones is missing; checked studies link under half to unresolved V genes, and the rest is unexplained. This sample comprises 130,000 to 150,000 clones, around 94% of them detected only once. The ten largest clones represent 12% to 15% of the sample. From the cysteine through the phenylalanine, the CDR3 covers 17 amino acids. Only the CDR3 portion is preserved as DNA: 51 bases, with reading frame beginning at the first base. The germline V gene sets CDR1 to SGHTA and CDR2 to FQGNSA. V sheds 6 bases and J sheds 5 bases, leaving 25 bases between their ends. A single count supports this clone. Its binding antigen is unknown. Base qualities are not provided; no much larger clone lies one nucleotide away.

The TCR was taken from a man aged 60 to 75 with colorectal cancer. Sequencing used PBMCs. The V and J genes are TRBV7-2 and TRBJ2-5; the D segment could be TRBD2, given 5 matching bases. The nucleotide sequence reads as follows: TGTGCCAGCAGTCACCCCCCTCAAATATCCTTAGCGGAGACCCAGTACTTC. This codes for CASSHPPQISLAETQYF.